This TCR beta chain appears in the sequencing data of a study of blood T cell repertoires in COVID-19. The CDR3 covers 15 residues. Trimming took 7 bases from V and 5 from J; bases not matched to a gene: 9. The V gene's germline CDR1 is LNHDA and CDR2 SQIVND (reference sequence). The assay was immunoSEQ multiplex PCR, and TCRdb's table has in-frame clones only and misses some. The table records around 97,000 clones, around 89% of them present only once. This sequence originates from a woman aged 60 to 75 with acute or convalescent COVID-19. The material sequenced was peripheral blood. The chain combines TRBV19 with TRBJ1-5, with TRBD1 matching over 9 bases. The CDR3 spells CASKNDRGNYQPQHF. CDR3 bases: TGTGCCAGTAAAAACGACAGGGGGAATTATCAGCCCCAGCATTTT.